Listed below are T cell receptor beta chains from one sample, sequenced in a study of cytomegalovirus exposure and HLA in healthy donors. TCRdb's copy holds only in-frame clones and misses some; the assay was immunoSEQ multiplex PCR. The repertoire holds hundreds of thousands of clones, with roughly four fifths as singletons. Sequencing was done on a sample of PBMCs. The receptor source for this set is a girl under 18 in good health and CMV-seronegative. Both conserved end residues are part of each CDR3. A D gene is named only where the DNA matches it firmly. Not every row has a clone size; where given, it reads once, few, many or a size class.

abundance: once
d_gene: TRBD1
v_gene: TRBV28
j_gene: TRBJ1-5
CDR3nt: TGTGCCAGCAGATCACAGGGGGATCAGCCCCAGCATTTT
CDR3aa: CASRSQGDQPQHF

abundance: .
d_gene: TRBD2
v_gene: TRBV7-2
j_gene: TRBJ2-7
CDR3nt: TGTGCCAGCAGCCACCCGGGAGGCTACGAGCAGTACTTC
CDR3aa: CASSHPGGYEQYF

abundance: .
d_gene: .
v_gene: TRBV27
j_gene: TRBJ1-1
CDR3nt: TGTGCCAGCAGACCATACACGAACACTGAAGCTTTCTTT
CDR3aa: CASRPYTNTEAFF

abundance: .
d_gene: TRBD1
v_gene: TRBV10-3
j_gene: TRBJ1-1
CDR3nt: TGTGCCATCAATGGACAGGGGGGACGTCTGAACACTGAAGCTTTCTTT
CDR3aa: CAINGQGGRLNTEAFF

abundance: .
d_gene: TRBD2
v_gene: TRBV4-2
j_gene: TRBJ2-3
CDR3nt: TGTGCCAGCAGCCCCTTGGGGCGGGGGGGCGGAGATACGCAGTATTTT
CDR3aa: CASSPLGRGGGDTQYF

abundance: .
d_gene: .
v_gene: TRBV19
j_gene: TRBJ2-7
CDR3nt: TGTGCCAGTAGATCACAGTCCTACGAGCAGTACTTC
CDR3aa: CASRSQSYEQYF

abundance: .
d_gene: .
v_gene: TRBV15
j_gene: TRBJ1-1
CDR3nt: TGTGCCACCAGCAGGAGGCCCGTCATGAACACTGAAGCTTTCTTT
CDR3aa: CATSRRPVMNTEAFF

abundance: .
d_gene: .
v_gene: TRBV9
j_gene: TRBJ2-1
CDR3nt: TGTGCCAGCAGCGTAGCTCGACAGTACAATGAGCAGTTCTTC
CDR3aa: CASSVARQYNEQFF

abundance: few
d_gene: .
v_gene: TRBV19
j_gene: TRBJ1-5
CDR3nt: TGTGCCAGTAGTGCTGGGGGCGGTCAGCCCCAGCATTTT
CDR3aa: CASSAGGGQPQHF

abundance: .
d_gene: .
v_gene: TRBV4-2
j_gene: TRBJ1-4
CDR3nt: TGTGCCAGCAGCCAAGCCTCCGGGACACGTAATGAAAAACTGTTTTTT
CDR3aa: CASSQASGTRNEKLFF

abundance: once
d_gene: TRBD2
v_gene: TRBV4-3
j_gene: TRBJ2-2
CDR3nt: TGCGCCAGCAGCCAAGCCCCGGGACTAGCGGGGGGAAGGGGGGAGCTGTTTTTT
CDR3aa: CASSQAPGLAGGRGELFF

abundance: .
d_gene: .
v_gene: TRBV18
j_gene: TRBJ1-1
CDR3nt: TGTGCCAGCTCACCGGGGAGAGTAGTGGGGAACACTGAAGCTTTCTTT
CDR3aa: CASSPGRVVGNTEAFF

abundance: once
d_gene: .
v_gene: TRBV28
j_gene: TRBJ2-4
CDR3nt: TGTGCCAGCAGTTTCCCAGGGTCAACCAGGGCGGGGATTCAGTACTTC
CDR3aa: CASSFPGSTRAGIQYF

abundance: .
d_gene: TRBD1
v_gene: TRBV7-9
j_gene: TRBJ2-2
CDR3nt: TGTGCCAGCAGCTCAGGGACAGGGATCGCCGGGGAGCTGTTTTTT
CDR3aa: CASSSGTGIAGELFF

abundance: few
d_gene: TRBD2
v_gene: TRBV7-9
j_gene: TRBJ2-1
CDR3nt: TGTGCCAGCAGCTTAGATGCGGGAGTCGAGCAGTTCTTC
CDR3aa: CASSLDAGVEQFF

abundance: once
d_gene: .
v_gene: TRBV28
j_gene: TRBJ2-7
CDR3nt: TGTGCCAGCAGTCGTAGAGCTCCCTACGAGCAGTACTTC
CDR3aa: CASSRRAPYEQYF

abundance: .
d_gene: .
v_gene: TRBV6-1
j_gene: TRBJ1-3
CDR3nt: TGTGCCAGCAGTGAAGCCGACAGCATCTCTGGAAACACCATATATTTT
CDR3aa: CASSEADSISGNTIYF

abundance: .
d_gene: TRBD2
v_gene: TRBV6-4
j_gene: TRBJ2-1
CDR3nt: TGTGCCAGCTTGGGGCTAGCGGGGGTTGGGGGAAACAATGAGCAGTTCTTC
CDR3aa: CASLGLAGVGGNNEQFF

abundance: .
d_gene: .
v_gene: TRBV5-1
j_gene: TRBJ2-3
CDR3nt: TGCGCCAGCAGTTCCTCGGAGTATACGCAGTATTTT
CDR3aa: CASSSSEYTQYF

abundance: .
d_gene: .
v_gene: TRBV11-2
j_gene: TRBJ1-3
CDR3nt: TGTGCCAGCAGCTTGGCTTCAACCGGAAACACCATATATTTT
CDR3aa: CASSLASTGNTIYF

abundance: .
d_gene: TRBD2
v_gene: TRBV5-6
j_gene: TRBJ2-5
CDR3nt: TGTGCCAGCTCCCGTACACTAGCGGGAGGAGGGTATCAGACCCAGTACTTC
CDR3aa: CASSRTLAGGGYQTQYF

abundance: once
d_gene: TRBD2
v_gene: TRBV9
j_gene: TRBJ2-1
CDR3nt: TGTGCCAGCAGCCCACCCGAGCTAGCGGGGCTCAATGAGCAGTTCTTC
CDR3aa: CASSPPELAGLNEQFF

abundance: .
d_gene: .
v_gene: TRBV7-2
j_gene: TRBJ1-1
CDR3nt: TGTGCCAGCAGCTTTGCAGAGGGCATAGGCACTGAAGCTTTCTTT
CDR3aa: CASSFAEGIGTEAFF

abundance: .
d_gene: TRBD1
v_gene: TRBV19
j_gene: TRBJ1-1
CDR3nt: TGTGCCAGTAGTATTCAGGGACAGCTGAACACTGAAGCTTTCTTT
CDR3aa: CASSIQGQLNTEAFF

abundance: .
d_gene: .
v_gene: TRBV15
j_gene: TRBJ2-3
CDR3nt: TGTGCCACCAGCAGGTACCCGGGAGATGCAGATACGCAGTATTTT
CDR3aa: CATSRYPGDADTQYF

abundance: .
d_gene: .
v_gene: TRBV7-3
j_gene: TRBJ2-1
CDR3nt: TGTGCCAGCAGTCTAGCGTTGAGCTCCTACAATGAGCAGTTCTTC
CDR3aa: CASSLALSSYNEQFF

abundance: .
d_gene: TRBD1
v_gene: TRBV28
j_gene: TRBJ1-5
CDR3nt: TGTGCCAGCAGTTTAAGGCGACAGGGAAATCAGCCCCAGCATTTT
CDR3aa: CASSLRRQGNQPQHF

abundance: .
d_gene: .
v_gene: TRBV19
j_gene: TRBJ1-1
CDR3nt: TGTGCCAGTAGTTTAAGGGGTGAAGCTTTCTTT
CDR3aa: CASSLRGEAFF

abundance: once
d_gene: .
v_gene: TRBV9
j_gene: TRBJ2-3
CDR3nt: TGTGCCAGCAGCGTAGACGGGGTACCCACAGATACGCAGTATTTT
CDR3aa: CASSVDGVPTDTQYF

abundance: .
d_gene: TRBD2
v_gene: TRBV28
j_gene: TRBJ2-7
CDR3nt: TGTGCCAGCAGCTCCCTGTACGGGGGGGGTAGCTCCTACGAGCAGTACTTC
CDR3aa: CASSSLYGGGSSYEQYF

abundance: few
d_gene: .
v_gene: TRBV5-4
j_gene: TRBJ1-6
CDR3nt: TGTGCCAGCAGCAGAGGAACGCAGGGGAGCTATAATTCACCCCTCCACTTT
CDR3aa: CASSRGTQGSYNSPLHF

abundance: once
d_gene: .
v_gene: TRBV7-6
j_gene: TRBJ1-3
CDR3nt: TGTGCCAGCACCGAGGGAGGGAAAGGTGGAAACACCATATATTTT
CDR3aa: CASTEGGKGGNTIYF

abundance: once
d_gene: .
v_gene: TRBV30
j_gene: TRBJ1-2
CDR3nt: TGTGCCTGGAGTCCCGCAGGAAACTTCTATGGCTACACCTTC
CDR3aa: CAWSPAGNFYGYTF

abundance: .
d_gene: TRBD2
v_gene: TRBV30
j_gene: TRBJ2-3
CDR3nt: TGTGCCTGGAGGCCCCTGGGACTAGCGGGAGGGCCGGAAAAAGATACGCAGTATTTT
CDR3aa: CAWRPLGLAGGPEKDTQYF

abundance: once
d_gene: .
v_gene: TRBV7-6
j_gene: TRBJ2-1
CDR3nt: TGTGCCAGCAGCCAACAGGAATCCCCCTACAATGAGCAGTTCTTC
CDR3aa: CASSQQESPYNEQFF

abundance: .
d_gene: TRBD1
v_gene: TRBV10-3
j_gene: TRBJ1-2
CDR3nt: TGTGCCATCAGTGAGTTGGGGGGACAGCCATATGGCTACACCTTC
CDR3aa: CAISELGGQPYGYTF

abundance: .
d_gene: .
v_gene: TRBV7-2
j_gene: TRBJ1-4
CDR3nt: TGTGCCAGCAGCTTAGAGGCGGTGGCAACTAATGAAAAACTGTTTTTT
CDR3aa: CASSLEAVATNEKLFF

abundance: .
d_gene: .
v_gene: TRBV6-6
j_gene: TRBJ1-1
CDR3nt: TGTGCCAGCAGCGGACCCCGCGGGGGTGAAGCTTTCTTT
CDR3aa: CASSGPRGGEAFF

abundance: .
d_gene: .
v_gene: TRBV5-1
j_gene: TRBJ2-1
CDR3nt: TGCGCCAGCAGCTTGGGCAGCGGGCGTCCCACTTACAATGAGCAGTTCTTC
CDR3aa: CASSLGSGRPTYNEQFF

abundance: few
d_gene: TRBD2
v_gene: TRBV7-2
j_gene: TRBJ2-1
CDR3nt: TGTGCCAGCAGCCCTCCTTTTGGCGGGGGGGTAAAGAGTGAGCAGTTCTTC
CDR3aa: CASSPPFGGGVKSEQFF

abundance: .
d_gene: .
v_gene: TRBV11-2
j_gene: TRBJ2-2
CDR3nt: TGTGCCAGCAGTGCTTCGCAAAGACCCCGGAGGGCCGGGGAGCTGTTTTTT
CDR3aa: CASSASQRPRRAGELFF

abundance: .
d_gene: TRBD2
v_gene: TRBV9
j_gene: TRBJ2-3
CDR3nt: TGTGCCAGCAGCCCTAGCGGGGGGTACACAGATACGCAGTATTTT
CDR3aa: CASSPSGGYTDTQYF

abundance: .
d_gene: TRBD2
v_gene: TRBV5-1
j_gene: TRBJ2-3
CDR3nt: TGCGCCAGCAGCTCCTATGTGCGGGGGGGCCTCGCAGACACGCAGTATTTT
CDR3aa: CASSSYVRGGLADTQYF

abundance: .
d_gene: TRBD1
v_gene: TRBV6-4
j_gene: TRBJ1-6
CDR3nt: TGTGCCAGCAGTGAGACAGGGGGCTCCTATAATTCACCCCTCCACTTT
CDR3aa: CASSETGGSYNSPLHF

abundance: .
d_gene: TRBD2
v_gene: TRBV25-1
j_gene: TRBJ2-5
CDR3nt: TGTGCCAGCAGCGCACCGGGGACTAGCGGGAGGTCCGAGACCCAGTACTTC
CDR3aa: CASSAPGTSGRSETQYF

abundance: .
d_gene: TRBD2
v_gene: TRBV4-3
j_gene: TRBJ2-3
CDR3nt: TGCGCCAGCAGCGTTGGCCCTAGCGGGGGGGACCCGCGACTTACGCAGTATTTT
CDR3aa: CASSVGPSGGDPRLTQYF

abundance: .
d_gene: .
v_gene: TRBV7-3
j_gene: TRBJ2-1
CDR3nt: TGTGCCAGCAGCTTAGCCGGGAGCTCCTACAATGAGCAGTTCTTC
CDR3aa: CASSLAGSSYNEQFF

abundance: .
d_gene: .
v_gene: TRBV6-5
j_gene: TRBJ2-2
CDR3nt: TGTGCCAGCAGTCTACAGACAGGTCACGGGGAGCTGTTTTTT
CDR3aa: CASSLQTGHGELFF

abundance: .
d_gene: .
v_gene: TRBV2
j_gene: TRBJ2-5
CDR3nt: TGTGCCAGCAGGCGGCAAGAGACCCAGTACTTC
CDR3aa: CASRRQETQYF

abundance: .
d_gene: TRBD1
v_gene: TRBV7-3
j_gene: TRBJ2-5
CDR3nt: TGTGCCAGCAGCTCGGACAGGGGTGAGACCCAGTACTTC
CDR3aa: CASSSDRGETQYF

abundance: few
d_gene: TRBD1
v_gene: TRBV7-2
j_gene: TRBJ1-2
CDR3nt: TGTGCCAGCAGCCTTGGGACAGGGAACGGCTACACCTTC
CDR3aa: CASSLGTGNGYTF

abundance: .
d_gene: .
v_gene: TRBV28
j_gene: TRBJ2-1
CDR3nt: TGTGCCAGCAGTTTATCGCAGGGGAAGCAGTTCTTC
CDR3aa: CASSLSQGKQFF

abundance: .
d_gene: TRBD1
v_gene: TRBV7-9
j_gene: TRBJ1-1
CDR3nt: TGTGCCAGCAGGCTGGGACAGGCAACTGAAGCTTTCTTT
CDR3aa: CASRLGQATEAFF

abundance: .
d_gene: .
v_gene: TRBV25-1
j_gene: TRBJ2-1
CDR3nt: TGTGCCAGCAGTGGGACTATGCCGTACAATGAGCAGTTCTTC
CDR3aa: CASSGTMPYNEQFF

abundance: .
d_gene: .
v_gene: TRBV5-1
j_gene: TRBJ1-2
CDR3nt: TGCGCCAGCAGCTTGGTGGCAGGGGCCGCGGGTGGCTACACCTTC
CDR3aa: CASSLVAGAAGGYTF

abundance: .
d_gene: .
v_gene: TRBV5-1
j_gene: TRBJ1-1
CDR3nt: TGCGCCAGCCGCCGGGGGGGGGCGGACACTGAAGCTTTCTTT
CDR3aa: CASRRGGADTEAFF

abundance: .
d_gene: TRBD1
v_gene: TRBV6-5
j_gene: TRBJ1-5
CDR3nt: TGTGCCAGCAGCACGGACAGGGGACAGCCCCAGCATTTT
CDR3aa: CASSTDRGQPQHF